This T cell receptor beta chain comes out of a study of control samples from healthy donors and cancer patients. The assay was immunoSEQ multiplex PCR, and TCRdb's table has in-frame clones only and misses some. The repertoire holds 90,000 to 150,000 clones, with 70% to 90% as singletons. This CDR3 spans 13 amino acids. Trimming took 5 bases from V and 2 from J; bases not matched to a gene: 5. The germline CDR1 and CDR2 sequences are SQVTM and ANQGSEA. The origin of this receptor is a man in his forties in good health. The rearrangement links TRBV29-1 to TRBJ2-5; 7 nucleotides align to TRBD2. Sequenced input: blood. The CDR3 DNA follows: TGCAGCGTTCGCGAGCGGGGACAAGAGACCCAGTACTTC. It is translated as CSVRERGQETQYF. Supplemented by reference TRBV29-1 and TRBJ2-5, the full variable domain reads SAVISQKPSRDICQRGTSLTIQCQVDSQVTMMFWYRQQPGQSLTLIATANQGSEATYESGFVIDKFPISRPNLTFSTLTVSNMSPEDSSIYLCSVRERGQETQYFGPGTRLLVL.